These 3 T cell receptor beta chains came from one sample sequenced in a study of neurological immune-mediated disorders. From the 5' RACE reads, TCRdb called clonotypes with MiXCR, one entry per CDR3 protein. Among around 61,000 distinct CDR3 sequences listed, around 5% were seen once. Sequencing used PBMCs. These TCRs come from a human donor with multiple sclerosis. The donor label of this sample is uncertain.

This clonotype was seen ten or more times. The CDR3 spells CASSRFRGQRTPGELFF. The CDR3 region has the DNA TGCGCCAGCAGCCGATTCCGAGGACAGAGAACACCCGGGGAGCTGTTTTTT. The chain joins TRBV5-1 to TRBJ2-2; the D gene is possibly TRBD1 (6 bases). The V end was cut by 4 bases, the J end by 6 bases, with 22 bases between. Germline values: CDR1 SGHRS, CDR2 YFSETQ. The CDR3 spans 17 residues.

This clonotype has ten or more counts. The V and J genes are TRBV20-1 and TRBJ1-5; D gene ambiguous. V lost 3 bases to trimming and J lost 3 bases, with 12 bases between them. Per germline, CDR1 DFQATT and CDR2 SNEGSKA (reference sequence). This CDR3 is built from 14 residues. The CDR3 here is CSASNRADNQPQHF. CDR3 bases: TGCAGTGCTAGTAATAGGGCGGACAATCAGCCCCAGCATTTT.

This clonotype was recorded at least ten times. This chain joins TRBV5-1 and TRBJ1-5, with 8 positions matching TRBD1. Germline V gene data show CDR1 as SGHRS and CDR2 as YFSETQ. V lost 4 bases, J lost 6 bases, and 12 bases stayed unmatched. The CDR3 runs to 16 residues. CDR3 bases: TGCGCCAGCAGCATCCTCCCCAGGGGGCAGGGTCAGCCCCAGCATTTT. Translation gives CASSILPRGQGQPQHF.